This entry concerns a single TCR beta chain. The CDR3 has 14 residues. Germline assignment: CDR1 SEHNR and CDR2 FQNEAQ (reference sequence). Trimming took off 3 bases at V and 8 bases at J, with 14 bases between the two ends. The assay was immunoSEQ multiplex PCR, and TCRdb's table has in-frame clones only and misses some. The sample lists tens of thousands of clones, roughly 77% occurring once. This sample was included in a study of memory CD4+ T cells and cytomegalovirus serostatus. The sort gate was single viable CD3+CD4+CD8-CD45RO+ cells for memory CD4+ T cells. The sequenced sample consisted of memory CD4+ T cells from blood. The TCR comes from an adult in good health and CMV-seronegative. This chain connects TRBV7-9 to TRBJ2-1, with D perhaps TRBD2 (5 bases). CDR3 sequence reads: CASSFATSIHEQFF. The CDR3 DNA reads TGTGCCAGCAGCTTCGCAACTAGTATTCATGAGCAGTTCTTC. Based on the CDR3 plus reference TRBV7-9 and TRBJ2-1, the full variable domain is DTGVSQNPRHKITKRGQNVTFRCDPISEHNRLYWYRQTLGQGPEFLTYFQNEAQLEKSRLLSDRFSAERPKGSFSTLEIQRTEQGDSAMYLCASSFATSIHEQFFGPGTRLTVL.